The 10 T cell receptor beta chains in this list originate from one sample, sequenced in a study of shared clonotypes between healthy human individuals. The repertoire was sequenced with immunoSEQ multiplex PCR; TCRdb's copy has only in-frame clones and lacks some. The data show a few million clones, with less than 95% seen just once and approximately 0.4% held by the top ten. Sample: naive CD4+ T cells from PBMCs. Subset of the sample: CD45RA+ positively selected. These receptor sequences come from a man younger than 35 in good health. Some clones in this sample may be carry-over from other donors' samples.

The gene calls are TRBV10-3 and TRBJ2-2; tentative D call: TRBD2 (5 bases). The CDR3 extends over 11 amino acids. Germline V lookup: CDR1 ENHRY, CDR2 SYGVKD. Trimming removed 9 bases from V and 6 bases from J, with 8 bases in between. The CDR3 region has the DNA TGTGCCATGAGGGAGTCCGGGGAGCTGTTTTTT. This translates into CAMRESGELFF.

The rearrangement links TRBV23-1 to TRBJ2-7; TRBD1 or TRBD2 may be the D gene (5 bases each). TRBV23-1 is filed as an ORF, its function uncertain. The CDR3 totals 17 residues. Trimming pared 3 bases from V and 2 bases from J, leaving 20 bases between. As DNA, the CDR3 is TGCGCCAGCAGTCACCACACCGGGACCGCTCAAACCTACGAGCAGTACTTC. Its translation is CASSHHTGTAQTYEQYF.

This clone was found once. Other DNA sequences in this specimen translate into the identical CDR3. The J gene is TRBJ2-7, the V gene TRBV5-1; D is uncertain. This CDR3 has 13 amino acids. V lost 3 bases to trimming and J lost 1 base, with 8 bases between them. The germline V gene has CDR1 SGHRS and CDR2 YFSETQ. The CDR3 DNA reads TGCGCCAGCAGCTCCGTCCCGTCCTACGAGCAGTACTTC. It codes for CASSSVPSYEQYF.

The V gene is TRBV4-2, the J gene TRBJ1-5; tentatively, D is TRBD1 (5 bases). The CDR3 is made up of 16 amino acids. The V gene lost 3 bases and the J gene lost 1 base, with 13 bases spanning the gap. Looked up from germline, CDR1 is LGHNA and CDR2 is YNFKEQ. For the CDR3, the DNA is TGTGCCAGCAGCCAGTCTGCTCGGGGGAGCAATCAGCCCCAGCATTTT. Translated: CASSQSARGSNQPQHF.

The J gene is TRBJ1-1, the V gene TRBV20-1; TRBD1 might be the D (5 bases). With 5 bases removed from V and 7 bases from J, the gap between germline ends came to 11 bases. The CDR3 is 11 amino acids. From germline, CDR1 is DFQATT and CDR2 SNEGSKA (reference sequence). The CDR3 reads CSAGTQGEAFF. The CDR3, as DNA: TGCAGTGCTGGAACTCAGGGTGAAGCTTTCTTT.

The chain employs TRBV7-2 and TRBJ2-1; 12 bases are shared with TRBD2. This CDR3 comprises 17 residues. Germline loops: CDR1 SGHTA, CDR2 FQGNSA. V lost 5 bases and J lost 5; bases outside the gene matches: 10. This CDR3 reads CASSARLAGVKDNEQFF. The CDR3 DNA reads TGTGCCAGCAGCGCCCGACTAGCGGGAGTCAAGGACAATGAGCAGTTCTTC.

The chain uses TRBV5-1 and TRBJ1-1, with D unclear. Germline V gene sequence: CDR1 SGHRS, CDR2 YFSETQ. V was shortened by 0 bases and J by 0 bases, with 9 bases between the two germline ends. The CDR3 is 15 residues long. CDR3 DNA sequence: TGCGCCAGCAGCTTGGCTGCACCAATGAACACTGAAGCTTTCTTT. As protein: CASSLAAPMNTEAFF.

The V and J genes are TRBV5-1 and TRBJ2-7, with 8 positions matching TRBD1. From germline, CDR1 is SGHRS and CDR2 YFSETQ. After removal of 0 bases from V and 5 bases from J, the junction contained 4 bases not matched to a gene. The CDR3 length is 14 residues. CDR3 nucleotides: TGCGCCAGCAGCTTGGACCAGACAGGGGACGAGCAGTACTTC. The encoded protein is CASSLDQTGDEQYF.

The sample holds one count of this clone. This sequence joins TRBV30 and TRBJ2-1; TRBD2 agrees at 16 bases. With V trimmed by 5 bases and J by 8 bases, 6 bases remained unmatched. CDR3 length: 15 residues. In germline, CDR1 is GTSNPN, CDR2 SVGIG (reference sequence). The CDR3 protein is CAWAPGLAGGDEQFF. DNA of the CDR3: TGTGCCTGGGCCCCGGGACTAGCGGGGGGGGATGAGCAGTTCTTC. Based on the CDR3 plus reference TRBV30 and TRBJ2-1, the full variable domain is SQTIHQWPATLVQPVGSPLSLECTVEGTSNPNLYWYRQAAGRGLQLLFYSVGIGQISSEVPQNLSASRPQDRQFILSSKKLLLSDSGFYLCAWAPGLAGGDEQFFGPGTRLTVL.

The genes are TRBV28 and TRBJ2-7, with TRBD1 matching 10 bases. The CDR3 runs to 13 residues. CDR1 and CDR2 (germline): MDHEN, SYDVKM. Trimming removed 8 bases from V and 7 bases from J; junction bases left unmatched: 8. The CDR3 DNA follows: TGTGCCAGCGCTCGACAGGGGGCGTGGGAGCAGTACTTC. Translated: CASARQGAWEQYF.